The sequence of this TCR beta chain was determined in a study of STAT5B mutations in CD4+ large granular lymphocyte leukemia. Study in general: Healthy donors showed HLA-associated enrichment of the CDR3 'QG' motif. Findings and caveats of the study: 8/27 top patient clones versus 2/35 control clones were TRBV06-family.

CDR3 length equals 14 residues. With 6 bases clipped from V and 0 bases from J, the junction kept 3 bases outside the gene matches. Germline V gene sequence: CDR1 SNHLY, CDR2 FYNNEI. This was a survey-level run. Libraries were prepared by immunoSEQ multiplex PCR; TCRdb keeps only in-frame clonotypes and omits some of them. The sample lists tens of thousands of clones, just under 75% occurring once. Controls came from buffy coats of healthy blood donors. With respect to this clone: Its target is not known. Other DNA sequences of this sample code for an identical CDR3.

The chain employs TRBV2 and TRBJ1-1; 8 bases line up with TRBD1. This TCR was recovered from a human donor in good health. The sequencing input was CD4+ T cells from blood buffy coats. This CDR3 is CASSRQGMNTEAFF. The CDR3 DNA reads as TGTGCCAGCAGCCGACAGGGGATGAACACTGAAGCTTTCTTT.